Below, one TCR beta chain is given with its context. These data originate in a study of T cells in localized non-small cell lung cancer. Data came from immunoSEQ multiplex PCR; TCRdb stores just in-frame clones and leaves some out. The sample has about 2,900 clones, 33% seen once. CDR3 length: 15 residues. CDR1 LNHDA and CDR2 SQIVND come from the germline V gene (reference sequence). V was pared by 6 bases and J by 4 bases, with 18 bases between. J is TRBJ1-1 and V is TRBV19; no clear D. The TCR originated in a male donor older than 55 with stage I squamous cell lung carcinoma. Material: normal lung tissue next to the tumor, obtained before any cancer treatment. The CDR3 reads CASSGGVGYGTEAFF. CDR3 DNA: TGTGCCAGTAGCGGCGGGGTGGGTTATGGCACTGAAGCTTTCTTT.